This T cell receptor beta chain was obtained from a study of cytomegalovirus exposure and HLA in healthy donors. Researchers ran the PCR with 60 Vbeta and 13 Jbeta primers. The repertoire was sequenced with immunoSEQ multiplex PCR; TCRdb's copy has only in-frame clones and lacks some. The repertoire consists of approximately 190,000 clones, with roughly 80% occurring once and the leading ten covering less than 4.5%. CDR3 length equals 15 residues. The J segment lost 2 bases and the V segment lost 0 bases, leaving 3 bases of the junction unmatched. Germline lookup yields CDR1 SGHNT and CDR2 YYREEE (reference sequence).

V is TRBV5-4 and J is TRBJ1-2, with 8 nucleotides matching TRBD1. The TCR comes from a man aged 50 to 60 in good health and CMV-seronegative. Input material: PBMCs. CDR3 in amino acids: CASSLARDRNYGYTF. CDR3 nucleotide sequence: TGTGCCAGCAGCTTGGCGCGGGACAGGAACTATGGCTACACCTTC.